This TCR beta chain stems from a study of healthy donors' naive CD4 and CD8 T cells. Each TCR library used approximately 500 ng of total RNA and a linear amplification protocol. Each CDR3 protein gets one entry after TCRdb re-called the reads with MiXCR. This table has approximately 180,000 distinct CDR3 sequences, around 80% appearing once. Germline trimming cut 5 bases from V and 3 bases from J; bases unmatched to any gene: 7. The CDR3 length is 15 residues. Germline CDR1 reads MNHNY; CDR2 reads SVGAGI (reference sequence). Material: naive CD4+ and CD8+ T cells sorted from blood, pooled from several donors. The sequence came from a pool of human donors in good health; the sample pools cells from several healthy donors. The chain is built from TRBV6-6 and TRBJ1-5, with 7 bases matching TRBD1. Here the CDR3 DNA reads TGTGCCAGCAGTAACCGGGACAGCATCAATCAGCCCCAGCATTTT. The encoded protein is CASSNRDSINQPQHF.